This T cell receptor beta chain was retrieved from a study of CD8 T cells in ankylosing spondylitis. Study-wide findings and caveats: Reported data indicate significant enrichment of disease-linked clones within matched ankylosing spondylitis synovial fluid. A TCR beta motif made of eight highly homologous variants seemed typical of ankylosing spondylitis blood.

Trimming left V 2 bases short and J 5 bases short, with 13 bases between. Germline values: CDR1 MNHEY, CDR2 SMNVEV (reference sequence). The length of the CDR3 is 15 residues. MiXCR was run by TCRdb on the 5' RACE reads, yielding one entry per CDR3 protein. Altogether a few hundred thousand distinct CDR3 sequences are present, roughly 8% being singletons, with the ten largest covering roughly 15%. On this clonotype itself: What it recognizes is unknown.

V and J are TRBV27 and TRBJ2-1, with D perhaps matching TRBD2 (6 bases). The receptor's source is a male donor with ankylosing spondylitis. Material: blood, either unsorted or a sorted T cell fraction (not recorded which). The CDR3 reads CASSLRLAINNEQFF. CDR3 DNA sequence: TGTGCCAGCAGTTTAAGGCTAGCGATAAACAATGAGCAGTTCTTC.